The source of this T cell receptor (beta chain) is a study of PD-1 blockade in classical Hodgkin lymphoma. Findings and limits, study-wide: Newly diagnosed patients had baseline TCR diversity that was reportedly lower than that of healthy donors.

Time point: newly diagnosed, previously untreated cHL patient sample. The authors purified CD4+ T cells from thawed PBMCs by magnetic negative selection. Newly diagnosed, untreated classical Hodgkin lymphoma PBMCs served as comparison. CDR3 size: 13 residues. Per germline, CDR1 SNHLY and CDR2 FYNNEI. With 5 bases removed from V and 4 bases from J, the gap between germline ends came to 6 bases. The assay was immunoSEQ multiplex PCR, and TCRdb's table has in-frame clones only and misses some. The sample has about 22,000 clones, about 90% seen once. Remarks on this clone: Its antigen is currently unknown.

Sequencing was carried out using CD4+ T cells from blood. The chain joins TRBV2 to TRBJ1-6; no firm D call. This sequence originates from a human donor with classical Hodgkin lymphoma. The CDR3 coding sequence is TGTGCCAGCAGTCCAGATTATAATTCACCCCTCCACTTT. Translating gives CASSPDYNSPLHF.